This record looks at one TCR beta chain sequence and its context. Its antigen is as yet unknown. These data come from a study of cytomegalovirus exposure and HLA in healthy donors. Study-wide results and limits: Analyses of presence and absence presupposed an approximately uniform sequencing depth across donors.

Use of 60 Vbeta and 13 Jbeta primers characterized the PCR. Generated by immunoSEQ multiplex PCR, the TCRdb table keeps only in-frame clones and is missing some. The sample records some 170,000 clones, around 79% being singletons. This CDR3 region has 15 residues. V lost 7 bases to trimming and J lost 6 bases; unmatched junction nucleotides: 10. The germline V gene encodes CDR1 MDHEN and CDR2 SYDVKM. The source is a man aged 40-49 years in good health and CMV-seropositive. Specimen: PBMCs. The rearrangement uses TRBV28 and TRBJ1-5; TRBD1 aligns across 9 bases. The CDR3 sequence is CASTLTGTGIQPQHF. In DNA, the CDR3 is TGTGCCAGCACCCTAACCGGGACAGGGATTCAGCCCCAGCATTTT.